The 2 T cell receptor beta chains below come from one sample, sequenced in a study of T cell clusters in autoimmune cytopenias. TRB rearrangements were amplified by touch-down multiplex PCR with mixed TRB-A/B primers. For each CDR3 protein, TCRdb gives one entry from its re-call of the multiplex PCR reads, without DNA. The listing records thousands of distinct CDR3 sequences. TRB was amplified from approximately 230 ng of peripheral blood genomic DNA per sample. These data also featured in a second study, about T cell repertoires in aging, cancer and after chemotherapy.

The sequencing input was peripheral blood. Every receptor here comes from a human donor with an autoimmune cytopenia or autoimmune hepatitis (not recorded which).

This clonotype is called medium-sized based on its frequency. The V gene is TRBV20-1, the J gene TRBJ1-2; TCRdb proposes TRBD1, but this gene call is untestable without DNA. Germline loops: CDR1 DFQATT, CDR2 SNEGSKA (reference sequence). This CDR3 comprises 12 residues. The CDR3 here is CSAIGTTHGYTF.

The chain has TRBV4-1 and TRBJ2-1. There are 11 residues in the CDR3. Germline CDR1 MGHRA, CDR2 YSYEKL. This CDR3 reads CASSQDHEQFF.